This T cell receptor beta chain was retrieved from a study of blood T cells in healthy people across ages. Points from the study as a whole: Greater diversity and more naive CD4+ cells were seen in long-lived donors than in aged donors.

Together with a sample-barcoded 5' primer, a J-beta primer mix was included in a second PCR lasting about 7 to 11 cycles. From the 5' RACE reads, TCRdb called clonotypes with MiXCR, one entry per CDR3 protein. The sample has about 760,000 distinct CDR3 sequences, more than 20% seen once; the top ten hold 8% to 10%. The donors, aged roughly 6 to 95, were healthy Caucasians from Russia. In regard to this clonotype: Antigen unknown.

These data also formed part of another study, on T cells of mothers and their children.

The sequence derives from a boy aged 5 to 17 in good health. The sequenced sample consisted of blood.

The CDR3 protein is CSAVAEPTDTQYF. CDR3 nucleotide sequence: TGCAGTGCTGTAGCGGAGCCCACAGATACGCAGTATTTT. V gene TRBV20-1 combines with J gene TRBJ2-3, with a possible D match to TRBD2 (6 bases). Germline values: CDR1 DFQATT, CDR2 SNEGSKA (reference sequence). V gave up 5 bases and J gave up 2 bases, with 11 bases separating them. This CDR3 comprises 13 residues.